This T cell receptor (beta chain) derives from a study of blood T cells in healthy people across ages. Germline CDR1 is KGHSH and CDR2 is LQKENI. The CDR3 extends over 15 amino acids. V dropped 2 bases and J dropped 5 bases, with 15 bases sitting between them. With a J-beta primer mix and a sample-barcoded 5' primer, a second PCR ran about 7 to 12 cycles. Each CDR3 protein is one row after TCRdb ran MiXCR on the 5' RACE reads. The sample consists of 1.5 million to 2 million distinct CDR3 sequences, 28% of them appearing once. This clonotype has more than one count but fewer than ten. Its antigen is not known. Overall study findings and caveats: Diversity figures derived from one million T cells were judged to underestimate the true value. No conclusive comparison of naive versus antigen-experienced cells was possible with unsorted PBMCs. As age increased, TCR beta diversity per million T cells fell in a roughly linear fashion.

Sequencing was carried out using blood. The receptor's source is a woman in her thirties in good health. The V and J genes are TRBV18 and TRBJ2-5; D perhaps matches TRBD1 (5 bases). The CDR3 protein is CASSPARADGETQYF. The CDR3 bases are TGTGCCAGCTCACCAGCCAGGGCAGACGGGGAGACCCAGTACTTC. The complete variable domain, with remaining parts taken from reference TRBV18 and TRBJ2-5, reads NAGVMQNPRHLVRRRGQEARLRCSPMKGHSHVYWYRQLPEEGLKFMVYLQKENIIDESGMPKERFSAEFPKEGPSILRIQQVVRGDSAAYFCASSPARADGETQYFGPGTRLLVL.